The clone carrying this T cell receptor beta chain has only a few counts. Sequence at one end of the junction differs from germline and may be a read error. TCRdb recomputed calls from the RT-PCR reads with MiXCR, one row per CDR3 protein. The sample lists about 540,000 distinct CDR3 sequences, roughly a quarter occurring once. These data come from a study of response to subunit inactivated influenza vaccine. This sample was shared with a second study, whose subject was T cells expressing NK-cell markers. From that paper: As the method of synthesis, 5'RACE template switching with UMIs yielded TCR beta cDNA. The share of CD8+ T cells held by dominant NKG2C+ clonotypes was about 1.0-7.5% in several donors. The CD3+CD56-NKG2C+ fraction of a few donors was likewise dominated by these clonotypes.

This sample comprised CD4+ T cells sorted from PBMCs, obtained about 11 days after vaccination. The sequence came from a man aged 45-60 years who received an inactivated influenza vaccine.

The CDR3 DNA reads as TGTGCCAGCAGACAAGTGTTCGGCCCGGGAGGGCTTGACACCGGGGAGCTGTTTTTT. The encoded protein is CASRQVFGPGGLDTGELFF. The chain recombines TRBV4-2 with TRBJ2-2; 8 bases map to TRBD2. CDR1 is LGHNA, CDR2 YNFKEQ, per germline. The CDR3 contains 19 residues.